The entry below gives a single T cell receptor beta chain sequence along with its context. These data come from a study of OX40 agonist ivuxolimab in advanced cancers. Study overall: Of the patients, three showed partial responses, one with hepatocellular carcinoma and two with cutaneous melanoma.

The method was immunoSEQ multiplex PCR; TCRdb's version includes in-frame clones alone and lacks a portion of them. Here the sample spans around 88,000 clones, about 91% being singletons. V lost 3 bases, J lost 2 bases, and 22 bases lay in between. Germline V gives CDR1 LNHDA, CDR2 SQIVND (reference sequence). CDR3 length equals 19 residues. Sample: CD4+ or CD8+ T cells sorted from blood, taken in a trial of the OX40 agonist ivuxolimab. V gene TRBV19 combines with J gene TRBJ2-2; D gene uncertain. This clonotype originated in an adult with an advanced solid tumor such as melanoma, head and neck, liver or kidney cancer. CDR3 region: CASSIRWSGAALNTGELFF. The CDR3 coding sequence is TGTGCCAGTAGTATCCGGTGGTCGGGTGCGGCTCTTAACACCGGGGAGCTGTTTTTT.